This T cell receptor (beta chain) was retrieved from a study of T cell responses to AZD1222 COVID-19 vaccine (dated by TCRdb to about 2021). About the investigation overall: Because spike-specific TCR depth and breadth did not differ between the two schedules, AZD1222 recipients who got a second dose at roughly 4 weeks were pooled with those who got a second dose at roughly 12 weeks. A total of 233 trial participants underwent TCR sequencing, of whom under 220 had received two doses of AZD1222 and about 26 had received two doses of the MenACWY control vaccine. Trial participants were enrolled into age subgroups of 18-55, 56-69 and 70-plus years, which contained 148, 28 and 57 TCR-sequenced participants, respectively.

The CDR3 regions of human TCRbeta chains were subjected to immunosequencing. Processing in the source paper ran as follows. Repertoire TCRs were checked for matches against a reference library of SARS-CoV-2-specific TCRs that had been generated using the MIRA antigen-specificity platform. Breadth was defined as the fraction of unique TCRs that were SARS-CoV-2-associated, and depth was defined as the fraction of total T cells that were SARS-CoV-2-associated. Using the MIRA data, every spike-specific TCR was mapped to the spike region that the TCR reacted to and assigned to either a CD4 or a CD8 class. Log10-transformed breadth and depth values were compared by one-way ANOVA with Sidak's multiple comparisons tests. TCRdb holds this immuneACCESS table with in-frame rearrangements only. Some clones are missing; in checked studies, unresolved V genes explain under half, and the rest has no known cause. The DNA gave D and trimming, while V, J and clone size come from that table. This sample lists about 110,000 clones; about four fifths were detected once. 3.5% to 5.5% of the sample rests with the top ten.

Paper-wide results and their limitations: Most participants were white British and females outnumbered males, and the authors suggested that clonal diversity may have been underestimated. Vaccine-associated CD4 TCRs spanned the whole spike protein, with dominant responses in regions 160-218 and 743-854. After two AZD1222 doses, spike-specific TCR breadth and depth were significantly higher than at day 0 and than in MenACWY recipients. Because no day 14 peak-response samples were available, repertoires were characterized only after the peak T cell response. Conclusions about previously exposed vaccinees are limited because only 5 or 6 AZD1222 recipients were SARS-CoV-2 seropositive at baseline. In the small 56-69-year group, the increase in depth fell short of significance, most likely because of low power. Reportedly, almost half of the unique spike-specific TCRs recognized epitopes lying outside the regions that are mutated in the B.1.351 and B.1.1.7 variants.

According to the study, the label for this sample's time point signals: baseline before first vaccination. Vaccinee samples were obtained from the UK trials COV001 and COV002, which included a single-blind randomized controlled phase 2/3 trial of AZD1222 (ChAdOx1 nCoV-19) in healthy adults. Trial participant PBMC samples were collected at day 0 and day 28 after the second dose for TCRbeta chain sequencing. According to the germline V gene, CDR1 reads KGHSH and CDR2 reads LQKENI. From cysteine to phenylalanine, the CDR3 is 16 amino acids long. Only the CDR3 part of the read is kept: 48 bases, read in frame from the first base. Trimming removed 5 bases from V and 4 bases from J, leaving 18 bases between the germline ends. Of note for this clone: It lacks a known antigen. The sample holds no much larger clone one base away, and base qualities are not on file.

Sequencing used peripheral blood, obtained on day 0 of AZD1222 vaccination. Recombination connected TRBV18 to TRBJ1-5; possibly the D gene is TRBD1, per 6 matching bases. The sequence derives from an adult in good health. CDR3 reads: CASSFYNRDVNQPQHF. The sequenced DNA is TGTGCCAGCTCATTTTATAACAGGGACGTGAATCAGCCCCAGCATTTT.